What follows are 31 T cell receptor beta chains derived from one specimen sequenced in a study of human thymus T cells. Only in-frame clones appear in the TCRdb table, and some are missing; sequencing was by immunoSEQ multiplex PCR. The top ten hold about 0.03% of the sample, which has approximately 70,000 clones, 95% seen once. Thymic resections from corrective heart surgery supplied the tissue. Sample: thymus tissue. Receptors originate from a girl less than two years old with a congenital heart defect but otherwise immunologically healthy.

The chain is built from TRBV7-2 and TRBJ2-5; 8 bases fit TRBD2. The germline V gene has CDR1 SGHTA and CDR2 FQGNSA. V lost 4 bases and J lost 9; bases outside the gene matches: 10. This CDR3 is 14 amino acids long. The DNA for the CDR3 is TGTGCCAGCAGCTCCGGGGGGGAGGCGAGAGCCCAGTACTTC. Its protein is CASSSGGEARAQYF.

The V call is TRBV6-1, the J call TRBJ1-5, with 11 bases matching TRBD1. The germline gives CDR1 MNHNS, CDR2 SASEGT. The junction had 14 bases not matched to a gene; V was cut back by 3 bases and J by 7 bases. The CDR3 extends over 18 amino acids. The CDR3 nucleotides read TGTGCCAGCAGTGACCGTTTCTCCCCGGGACAGGGGGAACAGCCCCAGCATTTT. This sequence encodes CASSDRFSPGQGEQPQHF.

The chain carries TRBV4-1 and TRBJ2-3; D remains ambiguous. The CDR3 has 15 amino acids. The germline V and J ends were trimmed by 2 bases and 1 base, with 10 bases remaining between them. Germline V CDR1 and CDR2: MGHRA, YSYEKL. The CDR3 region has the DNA TGCGCCAGCAGCCAACAGGATCGGGGCACAGATACGCAGTATTTT. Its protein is CASSQQDRGTDTQYF.

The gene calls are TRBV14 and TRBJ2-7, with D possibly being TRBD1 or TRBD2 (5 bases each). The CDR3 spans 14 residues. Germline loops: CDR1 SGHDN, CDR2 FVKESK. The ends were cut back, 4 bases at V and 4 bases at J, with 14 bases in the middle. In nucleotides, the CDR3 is TGTGCCAGCAGCCCTCGGGACCGGAGTTACGAGCAGTACTTC. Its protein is CASSPRDRSYEQYF.

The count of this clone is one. Here the CDR3 reads CASSLNGLAAAYSYEQYF. The CDR3 coding sequence is TGTGCCAGCAGTTTAAATGGACTAGCAGCCGCTTACTCCTACGAGCAGTACTTC. This chain links TRBV27 with TRBJ2-7; 8 bases fit TRBD2. Germline V lookup: CDR1 MNHEY, CDR2 SMNVEV (reference sequence). The CDR3 runs to 18 residues. The trim removed 2 bases at V and 0 bases at J, leaving 12 bases unmatched.

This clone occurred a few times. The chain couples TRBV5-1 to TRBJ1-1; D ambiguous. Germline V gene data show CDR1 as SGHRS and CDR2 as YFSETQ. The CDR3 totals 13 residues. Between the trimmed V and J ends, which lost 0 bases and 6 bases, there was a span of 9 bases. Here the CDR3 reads CASSLEGLAEAFF. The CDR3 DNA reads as TGCGCCAGCAGCTTGGAAGGGTTGGCTGAAGCTTTCTTT. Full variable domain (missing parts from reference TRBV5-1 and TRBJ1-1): KAGVTQTPRYLIKTRGQQVTLSCSPISGHRSVSWYQQTPGQGLQFLFEYFSETQRNKGNFPGRFSGRQFSNSRSEMNVSTLELGDSALYLCASSLEGLAEAFFGQGTRLTVV.

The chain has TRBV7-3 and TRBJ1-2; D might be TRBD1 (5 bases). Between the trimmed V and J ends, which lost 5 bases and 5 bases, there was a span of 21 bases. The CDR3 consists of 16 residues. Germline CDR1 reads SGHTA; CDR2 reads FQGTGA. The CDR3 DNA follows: TGTGCCAGCAGCCCGCGTGGGTCGGGACCCTCGTATGGCTACACCTTC. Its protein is CASSPRGSGPSYGYTF.

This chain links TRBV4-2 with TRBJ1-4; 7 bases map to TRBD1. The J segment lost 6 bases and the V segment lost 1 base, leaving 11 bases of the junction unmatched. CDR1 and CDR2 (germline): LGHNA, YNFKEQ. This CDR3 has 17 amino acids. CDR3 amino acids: CASSQATGMFPDEKLFF. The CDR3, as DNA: TGTGCCAGCAGCCAAGCGACAGGGATGTTTCCAGATGAAAAACTGTTTTTT.

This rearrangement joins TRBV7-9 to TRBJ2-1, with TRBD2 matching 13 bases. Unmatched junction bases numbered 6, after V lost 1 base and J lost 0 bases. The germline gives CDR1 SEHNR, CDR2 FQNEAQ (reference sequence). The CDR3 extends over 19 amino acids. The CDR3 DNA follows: TGTGCCAGCAGCTTAGGGACTAGCGGGAGAGTCAGCTCCTACAATGAGCAGTTCTTC. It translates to CASSLGTSGRVSSYNEQFF.

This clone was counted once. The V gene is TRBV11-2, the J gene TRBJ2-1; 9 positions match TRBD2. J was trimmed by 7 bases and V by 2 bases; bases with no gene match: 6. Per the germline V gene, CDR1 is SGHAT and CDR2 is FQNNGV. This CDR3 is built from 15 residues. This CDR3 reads CASSLRLAARNEQFF. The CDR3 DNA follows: TGTGCCAGCAGCTTAAGACTAGCGGCGCGGAATGAGCAGTTCTTC.

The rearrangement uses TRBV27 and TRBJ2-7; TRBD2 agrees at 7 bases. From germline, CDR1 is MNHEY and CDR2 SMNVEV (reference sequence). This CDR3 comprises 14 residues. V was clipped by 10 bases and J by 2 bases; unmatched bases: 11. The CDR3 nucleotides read TGTGCCACCCAAGGAGGGCGGGAGCCCTACGAGCAGTACTTC. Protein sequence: CATQGGREPYEQYF.

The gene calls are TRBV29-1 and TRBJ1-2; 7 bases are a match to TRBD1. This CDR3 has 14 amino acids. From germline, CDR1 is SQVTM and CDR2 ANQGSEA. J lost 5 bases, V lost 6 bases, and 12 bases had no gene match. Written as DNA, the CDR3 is TGCAGCGTCCCCGGGACAGCCCAAGGGTATGGCTACACCTTC. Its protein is CSVPGTAQGYGYTF.

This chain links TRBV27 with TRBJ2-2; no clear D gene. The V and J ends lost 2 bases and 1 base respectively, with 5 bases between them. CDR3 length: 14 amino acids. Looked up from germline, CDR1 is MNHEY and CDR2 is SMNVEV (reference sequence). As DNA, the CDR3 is TGTGCCAGCAGTTTAGTCCGGAACACCGGGGAGCTGTTTTTT. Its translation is CASSLVRNTGELFF.

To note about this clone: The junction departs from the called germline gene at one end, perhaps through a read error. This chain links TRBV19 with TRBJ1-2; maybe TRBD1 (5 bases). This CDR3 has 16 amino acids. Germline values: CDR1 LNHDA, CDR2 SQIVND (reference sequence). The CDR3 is CTSSIERTEGTYGYTF. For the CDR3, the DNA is TGTACCAGTAGTATCGAACGTACTGAAGGGACCTATGGCTACACCTTC.

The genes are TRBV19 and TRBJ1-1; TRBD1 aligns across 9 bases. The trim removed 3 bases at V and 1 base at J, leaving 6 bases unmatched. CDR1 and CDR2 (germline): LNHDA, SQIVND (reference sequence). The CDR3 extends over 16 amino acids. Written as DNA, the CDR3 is TGTGCCAGTAGTATTCCGACAGGGGGGAAGAACACTGAAGCTTTCTTT. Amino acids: CASSIPTGGKNTEAFF.

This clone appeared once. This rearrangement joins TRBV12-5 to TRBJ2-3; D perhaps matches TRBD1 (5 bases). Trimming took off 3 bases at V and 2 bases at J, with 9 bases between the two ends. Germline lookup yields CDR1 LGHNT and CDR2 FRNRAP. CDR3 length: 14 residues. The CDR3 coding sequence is TGTGCTAGTGGTTTATCCAGGGTCACAGATACGCAGTATTTT. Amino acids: CASGLSRVTDTQYF.

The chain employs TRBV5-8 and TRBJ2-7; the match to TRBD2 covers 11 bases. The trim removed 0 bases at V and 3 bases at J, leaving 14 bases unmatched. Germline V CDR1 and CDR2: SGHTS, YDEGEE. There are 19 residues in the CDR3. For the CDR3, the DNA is TGTGCCAGCAGCTTGGATCGGGTGGGTCTAGCGGGAGGATTCTACGAGCAGTACTTC. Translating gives CASSLDRVGLAGGFYEQYF.

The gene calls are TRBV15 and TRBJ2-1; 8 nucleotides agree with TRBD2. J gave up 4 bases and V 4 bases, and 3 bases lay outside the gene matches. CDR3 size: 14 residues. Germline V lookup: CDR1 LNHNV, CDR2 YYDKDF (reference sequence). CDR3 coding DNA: TGTGCCACCAGCAACGGGAGGGTATACAATGAGCAGTTCTTC. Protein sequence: CATSNGRVYNEQFF.

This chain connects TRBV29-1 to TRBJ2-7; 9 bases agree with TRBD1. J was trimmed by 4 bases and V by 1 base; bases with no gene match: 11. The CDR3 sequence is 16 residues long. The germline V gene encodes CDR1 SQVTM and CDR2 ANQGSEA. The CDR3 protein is CSVEAGTGGGPYEQYF. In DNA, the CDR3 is TGCAGCGTTGAAGCTGGAACAGGGGGCGGACCATACGAGCAGTACTTC.

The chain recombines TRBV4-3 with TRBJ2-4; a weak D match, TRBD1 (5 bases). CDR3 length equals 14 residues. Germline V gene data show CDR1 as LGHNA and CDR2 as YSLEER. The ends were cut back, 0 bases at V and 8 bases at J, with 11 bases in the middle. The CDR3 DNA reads TGCGCCAGCAGCCAAGATCCCCTAGGGGACATTCAGTACTTC. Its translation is CASSQDPLGDIQYF.

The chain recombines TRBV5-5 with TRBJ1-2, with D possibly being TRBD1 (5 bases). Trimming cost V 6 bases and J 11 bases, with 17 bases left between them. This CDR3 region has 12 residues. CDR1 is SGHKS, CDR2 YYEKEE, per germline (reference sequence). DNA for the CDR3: TGTGCCAGCACGAAAAAGCGGGGCGGATACACCTTC. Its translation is CASTKKRGGYTF.

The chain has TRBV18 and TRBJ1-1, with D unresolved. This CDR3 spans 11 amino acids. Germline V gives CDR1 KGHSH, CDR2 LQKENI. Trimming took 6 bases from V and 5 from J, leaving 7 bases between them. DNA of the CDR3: TGTGCCAGCTCCCCGAAAACTGAAGCTTTCTTT. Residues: CASSPKTEAFF.

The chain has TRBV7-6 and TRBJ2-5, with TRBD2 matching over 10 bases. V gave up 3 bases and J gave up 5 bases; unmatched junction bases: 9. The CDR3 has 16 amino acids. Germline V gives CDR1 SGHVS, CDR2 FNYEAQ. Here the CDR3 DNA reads TGTGCCAGCAGCTTTACTAGCGGGAAGGGTCTGGAGACCCAGTACTTC. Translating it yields CASSFTSGKGLETQYF.

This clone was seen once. The CDR3 reads CASSHGQREQYF. CDR3 nucleotides: TGTGCCAGCAGCCACGGACAGAGGGAGCAGTACTTC. The rearrangement joins TRBV5-5 to TRBJ2-7, with D perhaps TRBD1 (6 bases). Trimming cost V 4 bases and J 7 bases, with 12 bases left between them. CDR3 length equals 12 residues. Germline V gene sequence: CDR1 SGHKS, CDR2 YYEKEE (reference sequence). Using reference TRBV5-5 and TRBJ2-7 for the parts outside the CDR3, the full variable domain is DAGVTQSPTHLIKTRGQQVTLRCSPISGHKSVSWYQQVLGQGPQFIFQYYEKEERGRGNFPDRFSARQFPNYSSELNVNALLLGDSALYLCASSHGQREQYFGPGTRLTVT.

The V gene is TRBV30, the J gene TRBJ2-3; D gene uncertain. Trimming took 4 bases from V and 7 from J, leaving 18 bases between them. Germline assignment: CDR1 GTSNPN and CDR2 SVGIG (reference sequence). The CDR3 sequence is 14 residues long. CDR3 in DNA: TGTGCCTGGACGGTTGGGGTCAACTCATATACGCAGTATTTT. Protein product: CAWTVGVNSYTQYF.

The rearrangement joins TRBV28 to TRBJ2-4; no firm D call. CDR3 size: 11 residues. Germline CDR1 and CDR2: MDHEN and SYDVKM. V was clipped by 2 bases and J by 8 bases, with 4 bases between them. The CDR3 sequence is CASSLTDIQYF. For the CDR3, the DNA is TGTGCCAGCAGTTTAACAGACATTCAGTACTTC. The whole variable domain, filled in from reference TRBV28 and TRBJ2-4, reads DVKVTQSSRYLVKRTGEKVFLECVQDMDHENMFWYRQDPGLGLRLIYFSYDVKMKEKGDIPEGYSVSREKKERFSLILESASTNQTSMYLCASSLTDIQYFGAGTRLSVL.

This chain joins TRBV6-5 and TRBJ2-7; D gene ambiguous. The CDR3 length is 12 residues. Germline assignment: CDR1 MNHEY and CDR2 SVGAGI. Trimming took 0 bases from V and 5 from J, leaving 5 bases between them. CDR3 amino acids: CASSYSIDEQYF. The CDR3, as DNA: TGTGCCAGCAGTTACTCGATAGACGAGCAGTACTTC.

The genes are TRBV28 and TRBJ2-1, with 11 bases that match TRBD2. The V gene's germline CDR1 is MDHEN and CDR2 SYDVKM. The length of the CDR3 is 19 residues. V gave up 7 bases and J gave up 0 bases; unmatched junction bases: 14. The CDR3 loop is CASKMTASGRKGSYNEQFF. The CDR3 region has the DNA TGTGCCAGCAAAATGACGGCTAGCGGGAGGAAGGGCTCCTACAATGAGCAGTTCTTC.

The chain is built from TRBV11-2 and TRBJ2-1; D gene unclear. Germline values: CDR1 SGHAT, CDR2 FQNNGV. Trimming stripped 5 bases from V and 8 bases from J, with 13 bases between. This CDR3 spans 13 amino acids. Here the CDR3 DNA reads TGTGCCAGCAGCCTCCGTTGTGGTGATGAGCAGTTCTTC. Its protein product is CASSLRCGDEQFF.

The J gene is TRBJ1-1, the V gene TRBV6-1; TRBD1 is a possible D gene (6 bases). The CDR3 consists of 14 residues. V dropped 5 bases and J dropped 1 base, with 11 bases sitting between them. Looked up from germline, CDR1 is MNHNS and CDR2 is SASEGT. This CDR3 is CASSSRGGNTEAFF. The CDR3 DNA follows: TGTGCCAGCAGTTCCAGGGGAGGGAACACTGAAGCTTTCTTT.

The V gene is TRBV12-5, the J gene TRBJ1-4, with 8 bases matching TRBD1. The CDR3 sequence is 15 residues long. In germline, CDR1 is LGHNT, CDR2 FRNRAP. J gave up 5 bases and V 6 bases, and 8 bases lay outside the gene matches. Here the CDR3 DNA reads TGTGCTAGTGGGCACCGGGACAGGAGAAATGAAAAACTGTTTTTT. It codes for CASGHRDRRNEKLFF.